A single sample is the source of the 20 T cell receptor beta chains below, sequenced in a study of technical replicates of blood from several donors. Some clones are missing from TCRdb's copy, which holds only in-frame ones; the method was immunoSEQ multiplex PCR. The sample lists 70,000 to 90,000 clones, around nine tenths seen once, with around 0.25% in the top ten. The sample consisted of T cells isolated from PBMCs. Receptor source: a human donor in good health.

The chain combines TRBV11-2 with TRBJ2-7; 13 bases map to TRBD2. V shed 5 bases, J shed 3 bases, and the junction held 4 bases outside the gene matches. There are 15 residues in the CDR3. Germline lookup yields CDR1 SGHAT and CDR2 FQNNGV. DNA for the CDR3: TGTGCCAGCAGCCCTTGGACTAGCGGGGGCTACGAGCAGTACTTC. Protein product: CASSPWTSGGYEQYF.

V gene TRBV6-1 combines with J gene TRBJ2-3, with TRBD2 as a possible D gene (7 bases). V was pared by 3 bases and J by 6 bases, with 25 bases between. Germline CDR1 MNHNS, CDR2 SASEGT. The CDR3 length is 18 residues. The CDR3 here is CASSDEGFRGGGPDTQYF. The DNA of the CDR3 is TGTGCCAGCAGTGACGAGGGGTTTAGAGGGGGGGGCCCGGATACGCAGTATTTT.

This chain joins TRBV4-1 and TRBJ2-7; D possibly corresponds to TRBD1 (6 bases). The length of the CDR3 is 15 residues. Germline V gene lookup returns CDR1 MGHRA and CDR2 YSYEKL. The V and J ends lost 0 bases and 4 bases respectively, with 13 bases between them. Here the CDR3 reads CASSQEGQLAYEQYF. DNA of the CDR3: TGCGCCAGCAGCCAAGAAGGACAGTTAGCTTACGAGCAGTACTTC.

The chain uses TRBV30 and TRBJ2-7; 7 nucleotides align to TRBD1. Unmatched junction bases numbered 8, after V lost 3 bases and J lost 3 bases. Germline CDR1 reads GTSNPN; CDR2 reads SVGIG (reference sequence). The CDR3 loop spans 14 amino acids. CDR3 nucleotides: TGTGCCTGGAGCCGACAGGGCCCAATCTACGAGCAGTACTTC. The encoded protein is CAWSRQGPIYEQYF.

V gene TRBV18 combines with J gene TRBJ1-5, with D possibly matching TRBD1 (5 bases). The CDR3 loop spans 13 amino acids. The ends were cut back, 5 bases at V and 4 bases at J, with 9 bases in the middle. The V gene's germline CDR1 is KGHSH and CDR2 LQKENI. The DNA of the CDR3 is TGTGCCAGCTCAACGGGGGAGAATCAGCCCCAGCATTTT. Residues: CASSTGENQPQHF.

This chain links TRBV6-1 with TRBJ1-5, with TRBD1 as a possible D gene (5 bases). The CDR3 sequence is 16 residues long. Germline CDR1 is MNHNS and CDR2 is SASEGT. V was trimmed by 2 bases and J by 1 base, leaving 12 bases between them. CDR3 DNA sequence: TGTGCCAGCAGTGAAATCCCCGGACAAAGCAATCAGCCCCAGCATTTT. Protein product: CASSEIPGQSNQPQHF.

The chain employs TRBV27 and TRBJ2-7, with D tentatively TRBD2 (5 bases). The CDR3 length is 11 residues. V was cut by 2 bases and J by 9 bases, with 8 bases left in between. Germline CDR1 and CDR2: MNHEY and SMNVEV (reference sequence). The CDR3 DNA follows: TGTGCCAGCAGTTTAGGAGGTGGGCAGTACTTC. It encodes CASSLGGGQYF.

The V gene is TRBV7-2, the J gene TRBJ2-7; D is unclear. The CDR3 is made up of 11 amino acids. The germline V gene encodes CDR1 SGHTA and CDR2 FQGNSA. V lost 5 bases to trimming and J lost 2 bases, with 4 bases between them. The CDR3 loop reads CASSHTYEQYF. The CDR3, as DNA: TGTGCCAGCAGCCACACCTACGAGCAGTACTTC. Based on the CDR3 plus reference TRBV7-2 and TRBJ2-7, the full variable domain is GAGVSQSPSNKVTEKGKDVELRCDPISGHTALYWYRQSLGQGLEFLIYFQGNSAPDKSGLPSDRFSAERTGGSVSTLTIQRTQQEDSAVYLCASSHTYEQYFGPGTRLTVT.

The chain carries TRBV4-2 and TRBJ1-5; D is ambiguous. The germline gives CDR1 LGHNA, CDR2 YNFKEQ. Trimming removed 0 bases from V and 5 bases from J, with 14 bases in between. The CDR3 extends over 16 amino acids. The CDR3 sequence is CASSQDLARKDQPQHF. CDR3 sequence (DNA): TGTGCCAGCAGCCAAGATCTCGCCAGGAAGGATCAGCCCCAGCATTTT.

The chain has TRBV29-1 and TRBJ2-7; TRBD1 matches at 9 bases. CDR1 is SQVTM and CDR2 is ANQGSEA in the germline V gene. Unmatched junction bases numbered 9, after V lost 4 bases and J lost 11 bases. The CDR3 has 12 residues. The CDR3 nucleotides read TGCAGCGTTGGGGAGACAGGGGGAGGGGAGTACTTC. Translated: CSVGETGGGEYF.

This chain links TRBV28 with TRBJ2-2; no reliable D call. The CDR3 is 13 amino acids. CDR1 and CDR2 from the germline V gene are MDHEN and SYDVKM. V was shortened by 3 bases and J by 4 bases, with 6 bases between the two germline ends. The chain's CDR3 is CASSFGPTGELFF. The CDR3, as DNA: TGTGCCAGCAGTTTTGGGCCCACCGGGGAGCTGTTTTTT.

This clone was counted once. This sequence joins TRBV12-5 and TRBJ1-1, with a weak D call TRBD1 (6 bases). Germline values: CDR1 LGHNT, CDR2 FRNRAP. This CDR3 contains 17 residues. Trimming shortened V by 0 bases and J by 0 bases, and 14 bases separated the two germline ends. For the CDR3, the DNA is TGTGCTAGTGGTTTGGTCCTACAGGGTACCATGAACACTGAAGCTTTCTTT. This translates into CASGLVLQGTMNTEAFF.

The chain is built from TRBV14 and TRBJ2-3; D perhaps matches TRBD2 (7 bases). This CDR3 contains 17 residues. Germline V gene sequence: CDR1 SGHDN, CDR2 FVKESK. Deletions cut 2 bases from V and 5 bases from J, with 20 bases between. Here the CDR3 DNA reads TGTGCCAGCAGCCAAAACGGGGGGCTAGCGGAAAGAGATACGCAGTATTTT. Translation: CASSQNGGLAERDTQYF.

The chain carries TRBV30 and TRBJ1-4; tentative D call: TRBD1 (6 bases). The CDR3 runs to 13 residues. The germline CDR1 and CDR2 sequences are GTSNPN and SVGIG (reference sequence). V lost 4 bases to trimming and J lost 8 bases, with 14 bases between them. The CDR3 region has the DNA TGTGCCTGGACAACAGGGTATGACGAAAAACTGTTTTTT. Translation: CAWTTGYDEKLFF.

The chain joins TRBV28 to TRBJ2-1; no reliable D call. Trimming took off 0 bases at V and 10 bases at J, with 10 bases between the two ends. The germline V gene encodes CDR1 MDHEN and CDR2 SYDVKM. There are 13 residues in the CDR3. CDR3 in amino acids: CASSLWTNLEQFF. CDR3 DNA: TGTGCCAGCAGTTTATGGACAAATTTAGAGCAGTTCTTC.

CDR3 in DNA: TGTGCCAGCAGTCCCAGAGGCAGGGGGCGCGAGGAGACCCAGTACTTC. Translation: CASSPRGRGREETQYF. V usage is TRBV27 and J usage is TRBJ2-5, with 8 bases fitting TRBD1. Per the germline V gene, CDR1 is MNHEY and CDR2 is SMNVEV (reference sequence). There are 16 residues in the CDR3. The trim removed 5 bases at V and 5 bases at J, leaving 13 bases unmatched.

The CDR3 is CAISESGRTYEQYF. The CDR3 nucleotides read TGTGCCATCAGTGAGTCTGGCAGGACCTACGAGCAGTACTTC. The rearrangement uses TRBV10-3 and TRBJ2-7; D gene ambiguous. Germline CDR1 reads ENHRY; CDR2 reads SYGVKD. Trimming took off 0 bases at V and 2 bases at J, with 8 bases between the two ends. CDR3 length: 14 residues.

V gene TRBV4-1 combines with J gene TRBJ2-2; 9 bases align to TRBD1. This CDR3 region has 15 residues. With 4 bases clipped from V and 5 bases from J, the junction kept 5 bases outside the gene matches. Germline CDR1 reads MGHRA; CDR2 reads YSYEKL. CDR3 DNA: TGCGCCAGCAGCCGATGGGACAGGGAAACCGGGGAGCTGTTTTTT. Translated, it gives CASSRWDRETGELFF.

V gene TRBV30 combines with J gene TRBJ1-2; D not certain. In germline, CDR1 is GTSNPN, CDR2 SVGIG (reference sequence). The CDR3 spans 16 residues. V lost 0 bases, J lost 1 base, and 15 bases lay in between. The CDR3 protein is CAWSVFSSGDNYGYTF. The CDR3 coding sequence is TGTGCCTGGAGTGTATTTAGCAGCGGAGATAACTATGGCTACACCTTC.

This chain uses TRBV4-1 with TRBJ2-1; tentatively, D is TRBD2 (7 bases). V was trimmed by 1 base and J by 10 bases, leaving 14 bases between them. Germline V lookup: CDR1 MGHRA, CDR2 YSYEKL. The CDR3 is 14 residues long. The CDR3 DNA reads TGCGCCAGCAGCCAAGTAGGGGGGGCTTACGAGCAGTTCTTC. Its protein product is CASSQVGGAYEQFF.